This TCR beta chain was retrieved from a study of T-cell memory formation after mild COVID-19. Sample barcodes and UMIs were carried by the TCR alpha and TCR beta cDNA libraries that 5'RACE generated with constant-segment primers. TCRdb reprocessed the 5' RACE reads with MiXCR, giving one entry per CDR3 protein. The sample consists of tens of thousands of distinct CDR3 sequences, around 16% of them appearing once. With respect to this clonotype: No antigen is known for it.

The CDR3 totals 11 residues. The V gene end was trimmed by 6 bases and the J gene end by 15 bases; junction bases not matched to a gene: 4. Regarding the study as a whole: Contracting CD4+ clones were located mainly in CM and EM, and CD8+ clones in EMRA. Nothing showed for sure that second-wave clones peaking on day 37 were SARS-CoV-2 specific.

The TCR sequence derives from a man younger than 30 who had mild COVID-19 (a few samples of this study predate the infection). Cell type and time point are not known. The sequencing sample was made of PBMCs or a T cell subset sorted from them (not recorded which). The V and J genes are TRBV12-3 or TRBV12-4 and TRBJ1-4; 10 nucleotides align to TRBD1. CDR3 sequence reads: CASSPGTGVFF. For the CDR3, the DNA is TGTGCCAGCAGCCCCGGGACAGGGGTGTTTTTT.